The TCR beta chain under discussion was sequenced for a study of long-term antiretroviral therapy in people with HIV. Study results and caveats: Within the repertoire, clones expanded before ART were dominant at all time points. Controls showed broader CDR3 length ranges than did the HIV repertoires.

Trimming took off 3 bases at V and 4 bases at J, with 9 bases between the two ends. The V gene's germline CDR1 is MDHEN and CDR2 SYDVKM. The CDR3 length is 13 residues. Worth noting for this clone: Its antigen remains unidentified.

The assay, immunoSEQ v3.0, was run at survey level. Each sample aimed for roughly 40,000-55,000 sequenced T-cell genomes. The repertoire was sequenced with immunoSEQ multiplex PCR; TCRdb's copy has only in-frame clones and lacks some. Counted here are 48,000 or so clones, around 80% occurring once; the ten biggest clones make up under 3%. The rearrangement uses TRBV28 and TRBJ1-1; no firm D call. Sequencing was performed on unsorted PBMCs, taken 0.8 years after starting antiretroviral therapy. This TCR was recovered from a woman aged 18-30 years with HIV. The CDR3 spells CASSFGQSTEAFF. CDR3 bases: TGTGCCAGCAGTTTTGGGCAGAGCACTGAAGCTTTCTTT.